Below are 10 T cell receptor beta chains sequenced from a single sample in a study of blood T cell repertoires in COVID-19. Clones were read by immunoSEQ multiplex PCR, and TCRdb kept only the in-frame ones, dropping some. Found here are roughly 250,000 clones, about 83% of them singletons; the top ten hold 8.6%. The sample consisted of peripheral blood. Every receptor here comes from a man aged 35 to 55 with active or convalescent COVID-19.

The J gene is TRBJ2-5, the V gene TRBV11-1; no definite D call. Germline V lookup: CDR1 SGHAT, CDR2 FQDESV (reference sequence). Between the trimmed V and J ends, which lost 5 bases and 4 bases, there was a span of 5 bases. This CDR3 is 11 amino acids long. The CDR3 bases are TGTGCCAGCAGCCACGGAGAGACCCAGTACTTC. It specifies CASSHGETQYF.

The rearrangement joins TRBV18 to TRBJ2-7, with D tentatively TRBD1 (6 bases). The V end lost 2 bases, the J end lost 4 bases, and 18 bases lay between the germline ends. The CDR3 is 16 amino acids. Germline lookup yields CDR1 KGHSH and CDR2 LQKENI. In DNA, the CDR3 is TGTGCCAGCTCACCAGCCGGCAGGGGCCACGGATACGAGCAGTACTTC. It yields the protein CASSPAGRGHGYEQYF.

V is TRBV6-2 or TRBV6-3 and J is TRBJ1-2; D possibly corresponds to TRBD1 (6 bases). CDR3 length equals 15 residues. The germline V and J ends were trimmed by 2 bases and 12 bases, with 22 bases remaining between them. The germline V gene encodes CDR1 MNHEY and CDR2 SVGEGT. The CDR3 sequence: CASSYTLDQTGLNTF. In DNA, the CDR3 is TGTGCCAGCAGTTACACCCTAGACCAGACAGGACTCAACACCTTC.

The rearrangement uses TRBV5-6 and TRBJ2-2, with 8 nucleotides matching TRBD2. CDR3 size: 16 residues. In germline, CDR1 is SGHDT, CDR2 YYEEEE. The trim removed 1 base at V and 0 bases at J, leaving 2 bases unmatched. The CDR3 loop reads CASSLTGGPNTGELFF. CDR3 coding DNA: TGTGCCAGCAGCTTGACGGGGGGGCCGAACACCGGGGAGCTGTTTTTT.

This sequence joins TRBV28 and TRBJ1-5; D might be TRBD1 (6 bases). Looked up from germline, CDR1 is MDHEN and CDR2 is SYDVKM. The V and J ends lost 3 bases and 1 base respectively, with 10 bases between them. The CDR3 runs to 15 residues. CDR3 in DNA: TGTGCCAGCAGTTTGGGCAGGGGCAGCAATCAGCCCCAGCATTTT. This sequence encodes CASSLGRGSNQPQHF.

The chain combines TRBV23-1 with TRBJ1-5, with TRBD1 matching over 9 bases. Being an ORF, TRBV23-1 has a function that is uncertain. The CDR3 consists of 14 residues. Trimming removed 8 bases from V and 4 bases from J; junction bases left unmatched: 6. CDR3 nucleotides: TGCGCCAGCGGCGGACAGGGGAAAAATCAGCCCCAGCATTTT. This gives the protein CASGGQGKNQPQHF.

The CDR3 nucleotides are TGTGCCAGCGCCCTGGGACAGTCCGGAAACACCATATATTTT. It specifies CASALGQSGNTIYF. The gene calls are TRBV7-9 and TRBJ1-3; 7 nucleotides line up with TRBD1. Germline CDR1 SEHNR, CDR2 FQNEAQ (reference sequence). CDR3 length: 14 residues. J gave up 4 bases and V 8 bases, and 8 bases lay outside the gene matches. Full variable domain (outside the CDR3, taken from reference TRBV7-9 and TRBJ1-3): DTGVSQNPRHKITKRGQNVTFRCDPISEHNRLYWYRQTLGQGPEFLTYFQNEAQLEKSRLLSDRFSAERPKGSFSTLEIQRTEQGDSAMYLCASALGQSGNTIYFGEGSWLTVV.

This clone was seen only once. This chain joins TRBV24-1 and TRBJ2-3; D is unclear. This CDR3 comprises 18 residues. Germline V gene data show CDR1 as KGHDR and CDR2 as SFDVKD. V was pared by 3 bases and J by 1 base, with 19 bases between. CDR3 sequence: CATSDRSGRKARTDTQYF. The CDR3 nucleotides are TGTGCCACCAGTGATAGGAGTGGCCGAAAAGCTCGCACAGATACGCAGTATTTT.

The rearrangement joins TRBV9 to TRBJ2-2; D might be TRBD1 (6 bases). V lost 3 bases and J lost 8, with 20 bases in between. Germline V gives CDR1 SGDLS, CDR2 YYNGEE. The CDR3 has 16 residues. CDR3 residues: CASSGGGPAVPGELFF. CDR3 bases: TGTGCCAGCAGCGGAGGGGGACCAGCGGTTCCGGGGGAGCTGTTTTTT.

This chain connects TRBV4-2 to TRBJ2-7; D may be TRBD1 (5 bases). The CDR3 covers 17 residues. Trimming removed 0 bases from V and 5 bases from J, with 20 bases in between. Germline CDR1 is LGHNA and CDR2 is YNFKEQ. The CDR3 DNA reads as TGTGCCAGCAGCCAAGATATCACAGGATGGAGTGGTGACGAGCAGTACTTC. Translating it yields CASSQDITGWSGDEQYF.